This TCR beta chain was sequenced during a study of T cell responses to AZD1222 COVID-19 vaccine. Details on this clone: Its specificity is not known.

Libraries were prepared by immunoSEQ multiplex PCR; TCRdb keeps only in-frame clonotypes and omits some of them. The sample yields 100,000 to 120,000 clones, about 88% seen once. V gave up 4 bases and J gave up 4 bases, with 11 bases separating them. CDR1 is SGHTS, CDR2 YDEGEE, per germline. The CDR3 contains 13 residues. Study results and caveats: Regions left unmutated in variants are reportedly the target of nearly half of spike-specific TCRs.

This sequence was found in an adult in good health. The input for sequencing was peripheral blood, taken on day 0 of AZD1222 vaccination. The chain uses TRBV5-8 and TRBJ2-5; a weak D match, TRBD1 (5 bases). Here the CDR3 reads CASSQGFRETQYF. As DNA, the CDR3 is TGTGCCAGCAGCCAGGGTTTCAGAGAGACCCAGTACTTC.